The source of this TCR beta chain is a study of CD8 T cells in Susac syndrome. Study information: Treatment status at blood draw for the Susac syndrome patients was therapy-naive, corticosteroids, or intravenous immunoglobulin alone.

Random hexamers served to reverse transcribe roughly 0.45 to 1 ug RNA. TCRdb analysed the immunoSEQ multiplex PCR reads with MiXCR anew, one entry per CDR3 protein. The sample has about 120,000 distinct CDR3 sequences, roughly 94% seen once. This sequence originates from a human donor with Susac syndrome. The sample taken for sequencing was CD8+ T cells from PBMCs.

CDR3 nucleotide sequence: TGTGCCAGCAGCGGCCAGGGGGTCTCTGGCTACACCTTC. Amino acids: CASSGQGVSGYTF. The chain employs TRBV9 and TRBJ1-2; 7 nucleotides agree with TRBD1. The CDR3 loop spans 13 amino acids. Trimming removed 3 bases from V and 7 bases from J; junction bases left unmatched: 6. Germline loops: CDR1 SGDLS, CDR2 YYNGEE.